The 8 T cell receptor beta chains listed next were all sequenced from one sample in a study of human T cells and chemical hapten exposure. Noted time point: pre-sensitization, week 0. As to treatment: therapeutic diphenylcyclopropenone sensitization with weekly scalp DPC. TCRdb re-called the RACE reads with MiXCR, one entry per CDR3 protein. The top ten hold under 2.5% of the sample, which has more than 250,000 distinct CDR3 sequences, roughly 8.9% seen once. The material was whole blood, obtained in connection with sensitization to the hapten diphenylcyclopropenone (DPC). The receptors here all came from a woman in her thirties or forties with alopecia areata. Some clones in this sample may be carry-over from other donors' samples.

Points on this clonotype: This likely comes from a read error, as the CDR3 has no conserved phenylalanine or tryptophan at its end. This chain links TRBV7-9 with TRBJ2-7; a possible D gene is TRBD1 (5 bases). V shed 1 base and J shed 6 bases, with 13 bases lying between them. This CDR3 comprises 14 residues. The germline V gene encodes CDR1 SEHNR and CDR2 FQNEAQ (reference sequence). The CDR3 bases are TGTGCCAGCAGCTTAGAAGTCAGGGAAAGCGAGCAGTACTCC. Translated, it gives CASSLEVRESEQYS.

This clonotype was detected only a few times. Here the CDR3 DNA reads TGTGCCAGCCGGGACAAGAACACCGGGGAGCTGTTTTTT. Its protein is CASRDKNTGELFF. The chain uses TRBV7-9 and TRBJ2-2, with D possibly TRBD1 on 6 matching bases. The V and J ends lost 8 bases and 1 base respectively, with 8 bases between them. The CDR3 has 13 amino acids. Germline CDR1 and CDR2: SEHNR and FQNEAQ (reference sequence).

The rearrangement links TRBV6-4 to TRBJ1-1; D uncertain. With 3 bases removed from V and 4 bases from J, the gap between germline ends came to 9 bases. CDR3 length: 13 amino acids. Germline V gene sequence: CDR1 MRHNA, CDR2 SNTAGT. The CDR3 loop is CASSEGLGTEAFF. The CDR3 DNA is TGTGCCAGCAGTGAGGGGTTAGGCACTGAAGCTTTCTTT.

The table lists this clonotype with a few counts. The chain links TRBV7-9 to TRBJ1-4; D is unclear. Germline V gives CDR1 SEHNR, CDR2 FQNEAQ (reference sequence). The CDR3 is made up of 15 amino acids. V was cut by 1 base and J by 5 bases, with 11 bases left in between. Written as DNA, the CDR3 is TGTGCCAGCAGCTTAGGTACAGCTTACAATGAAAAACTGTTTTTT. Its translation: CASSLGTAYNEKLFF. Full variable domain (outside the CDR3, taken from reference TRBV7-9 and TRBJ1-4): DTGVSQNPRHKITKRGQNVTFRCDPISEHNRLYWYRQTLGQGPEFLTYFQNEAQLEKSRLLSDRFSAERPKGSFSTLEIQRTEQGDSAMYLCASSLGTAYNEKLFFGSGTQLSVL.

CDR3 in DNA: TGTGCCAGCAGTTACTCGGACAGGGTTCCGAACACTGAAGCTTTCTTT. The encoded protein is CASSYSDRVPNTEAFF. The chain has TRBV6-5 and TRBJ1-1, with TRBD1 matching 8 bases. This CDR3 comprises 16 residues. Unmatched junction bases numbered 4, after V lost 0 bases and J lost 1 base. CDR1 MNHEY and CDR2 SVGAGI come from the germline V gene.

This clonotype was counted a few times. The rearrangement joins TRBV7-2 to TRBJ2-7; D not certain. Trimming removed 0 bases from V and 3 bases from J, with 6 bases in between. The CDR3 totals 13 residues. Germline V CDR1 and CDR2: SGHTA, FQGNSA. The CDR3 DNA reads TGTGCCAGCAGCTTAGCGCCCATCTACGAGCAGTACTTC. Residues: CASSLAPIYEQYF.

This chain joins TRBV28 and TRBJ2-7, with D perhaps TRBD2 (6 bases). CDR3 size: 15 residues. The V and J ends lost 5 bases and 2 bases respectively, with 16 bases between them. Germline assignment: CDR1 MDHEN and CDR2 SYDVKM. The CDR3 loop is CASSTTGTSTYEQYF. CDR3 coding DNA: TGTGCCAGCAGTACGACCGGGACTTCTACCTACGAGCAGTACTTC.

This clonotype showed up just a few times. The chain employs TRBV4-3 and TRBJ1-1; D remains unclear. Trimming left V 5 bases short and J 4 bases short, with 11 bases between. CDR1 is LGHNA, CDR2 YSLEER, per germline. This CDR3 has 13 amino acids. The CDR3: CASSRVDGTEAFF. CDR3 sequence (DNA): TGCGCCAGCAGCAGGGTAGATGGCACTGAAGCTTTCTTT.